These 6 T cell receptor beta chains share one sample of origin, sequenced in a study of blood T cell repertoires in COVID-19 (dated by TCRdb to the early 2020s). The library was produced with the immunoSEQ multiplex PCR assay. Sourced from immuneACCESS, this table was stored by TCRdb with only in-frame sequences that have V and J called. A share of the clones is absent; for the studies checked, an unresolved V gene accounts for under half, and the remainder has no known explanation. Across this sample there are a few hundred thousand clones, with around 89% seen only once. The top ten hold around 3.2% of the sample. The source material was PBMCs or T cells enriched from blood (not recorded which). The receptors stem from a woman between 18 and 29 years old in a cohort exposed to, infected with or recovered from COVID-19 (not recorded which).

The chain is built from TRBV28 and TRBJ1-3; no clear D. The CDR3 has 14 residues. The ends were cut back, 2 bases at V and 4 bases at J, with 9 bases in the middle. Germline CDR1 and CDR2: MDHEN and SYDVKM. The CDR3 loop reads CASSLIQSGNTIYF. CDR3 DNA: TGTGCCAGCAGTTTAATCCAGTCCGGAAACACCATATATTTT.

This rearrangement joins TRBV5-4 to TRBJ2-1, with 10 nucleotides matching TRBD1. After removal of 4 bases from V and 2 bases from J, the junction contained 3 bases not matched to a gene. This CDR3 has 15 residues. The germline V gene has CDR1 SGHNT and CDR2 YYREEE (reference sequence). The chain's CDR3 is CASSQGQGTYNEQFF. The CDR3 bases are TGTGCCAGCAGCCAGGGACAGGGGACCTACAATGAGCAGTTCTTC.

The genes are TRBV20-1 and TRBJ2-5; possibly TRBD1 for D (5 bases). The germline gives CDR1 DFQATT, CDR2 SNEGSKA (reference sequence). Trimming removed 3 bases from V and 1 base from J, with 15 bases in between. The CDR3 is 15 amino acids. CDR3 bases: TGCAGTGCTAGTGATCCCAAGGGGTTCCAAGAGACCCAGTACTTC. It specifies CSASDPKGFQETQYF.

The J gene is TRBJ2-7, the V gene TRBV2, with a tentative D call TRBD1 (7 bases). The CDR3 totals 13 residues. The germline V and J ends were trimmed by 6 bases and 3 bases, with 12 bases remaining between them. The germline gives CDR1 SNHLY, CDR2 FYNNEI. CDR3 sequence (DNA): TGTGCCAGCAGCGCGGGACAGCTCTACGAGCAGTACTTC. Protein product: CASSAGQLYEQYF. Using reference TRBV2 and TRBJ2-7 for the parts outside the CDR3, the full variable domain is EPEVTQTPSHQVTQMGQEVILRCVPISNHLYFYWYRQILGQKVEFLVSFYNNEISEKSEIFDDQFSVERPDGSNFTLKIRSTKLEDSAMYFCASSAGQLYEQYFGPGTRLTVT.

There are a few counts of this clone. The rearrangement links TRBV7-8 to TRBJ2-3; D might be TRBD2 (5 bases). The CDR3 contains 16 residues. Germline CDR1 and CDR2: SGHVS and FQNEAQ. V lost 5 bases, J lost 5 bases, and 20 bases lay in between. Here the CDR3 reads CASSTSAGSLGDTQYF. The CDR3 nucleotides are TGTGCCAGCAGCACGAGCGCGGGTTCCCTGGGAGATACGCAGTATTTT. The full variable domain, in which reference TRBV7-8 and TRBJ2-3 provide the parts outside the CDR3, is GAGVSQSPRYKVAKRGQDVALRCDPISGHVSLFWYQQALGQGPEFLTYFQNEAQLDKSGLPSDRFFAERPEGSVSTLKIQRTQQEDSAVYLCASSTSAGSLGDTQYFGPGTRLTVL.

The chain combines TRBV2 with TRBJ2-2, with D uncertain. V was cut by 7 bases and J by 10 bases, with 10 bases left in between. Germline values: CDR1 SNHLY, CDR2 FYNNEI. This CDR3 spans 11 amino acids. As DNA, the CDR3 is TGTGCCAGCATAACAGAAGCGGAGCTGTTTTTT. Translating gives CASITEAELFF.